The 31 T cell receptor beta chains given below trace back to one sample, sequenced in a study of beta chain features in type 1 diabetes. Study outcomes and limitations: Patients with Type 1 diabetes showed moderately but significantly shorter TCRB CDR3s in all four CD4+ subsets.

The antigens for these receptors are not known. Expressed TCRB transcripts got sequenced, as all isolated RNA was reverse transcribed. The data were produced by immunoSEQ multiplex PCR, yet TCRdb's version contains in-frame clones alone and is incomplete. The profile shows a few hundred thousand clones, roughly 22% of them singletons. The sample was naive CD4+ T cells from blood. Receptors were obtained from a woman between 40 and 50 years old with type 1 diabetes.

This clone was recorded a few times. The V and J genes are TRBV4-2 and TRBJ1-4; D unresolved. The V gene's germline CDR1 is LGHNA and CDR2 YNFKEQ. This CDR3 has 14 amino acids. V lost 4 bases and J 5 bases, leaving 11 bases between the germline ends. CDR3 sequence (DNA): TGTGCCAGCAGCCGACTAAACGGAAATGAAAAACTGTTTTTT. As protein: CASSRLNGNEKLFF.

The chain recombines TRBV29-1 with TRBJ2-1, with D perhaps matching TRBD2 (6 bases). The CDR3 is 13 amino acids. Germline-derived CDR1 and CDR2 are SQVTM and ANQGSEA. Trimming stripped 4 bases from V and 8 bases from J, with 15 bases between. The CDR3 is CSVARGRGDEQFF. CDR3 nucleotides: TGCAGCGTTGCTCGGGGGAGAGGTGATGAGCAGTTCTTC.

The J gene is TRBJ1-2, the V gene TRBV6-6, with D maybe TRBD1 (6 bases). V lost 5 bases and J 0 bases, leaving 16 bases between the germline ends. The CDR3 has 16 amino acids. Per the germline V gene, CDR1 is MNHNY and CDR2 is SVGAGI (reference sequence). DNA of the CDR3: TGTGCCAGCAGTACACCGGGACACCGAGCTAACTATGGCTACACCTTC. Its protein product is CASSTPGHRANYGYTF.

This clone was seen more than once but under ten times. The rearrangement links TRBV4-1 to TRBJ2-3; D is undetermined. This CDR3 region has 13 residues. The germline CDR1 and CDR2 sequences are MGHRA and YSYEKL. V gave up 3 bases and J gave up 5 bases, with 9 bases separating them. In nucleotides, the CDR3 is TGCGCCAGCAGCCACGCCATAGAAGATACGCAGTATTTT. Translating it yields CASSHAIEDTQYF.

This chain connects TRBV5-4 to TRBJ2-5; TRBD2 is a possible D gene (6 bases). There are 16 residues in the CDR3. Trimming cost V 4 bases and J 3 bases, with 19 bases left between them. CDR1 is SGHNT and CDR2 is YYREEE in the germline V gene (reference sequence). This CDR3 reads CASSHGMKRVEETQYF. The CDR3 DNA reads TGTGCCAGCAGCCACGGCATGAAGCGGGTTGAAGAGACCCAGTACTTC.

This rearrangement joins TRBV9 to TRBJ2-3; TRBD2 agrees at 12 bases. The CDR3 is made up of 14 amino acids. Germline values: CDR1 SGDLS, CDR2 YYNGEE. With V trimmed by 3 bases and J by 5 bases, 1 base remained unmatched. CDR3 sequence: CASSASGGGDTQYF. The CDR3 DNA reads as TGTGCCAGCAGCGCTAGCGGGGGGGGAGATACGCAGTATTTT.

The rearrangement uses TRBV9 and TRBJ1-3, with D perhaps matching TRBD1 (5 bases). The CDR3 spans 14 residues. The V end lost 2 bases, the J end lost 7 bases, and 13 bases lay between the germline ends. Germline V CDR1 and CDR2: SGDLS, YYNGEE. The CDR3 nucleotides read TGTGCCAGCAGCGTTGGACAAATTTGGAACACCATATATTTT. Translation: CASSVGQIWNTIYF. The complete variable domain, with remaining parts taken from reference TRBV9 and TRBJ1-3, reads DSGVTQTPKHLITATGQRVTLRCSPRSGDLSVYWYQQSLDQGLQFLIQYYNGEERAKGNILERFSAQQFPDLHSELNLSSLELGDSALYFCASSVGQIWNTIYFGEGSWLTVV.

This sequence joins TRBV20-1 and TRBJ2-7; tentatively, D is TRBD2 (5 bases). The CDR3 extends over 10 amino acids. The germline V gene has CDR1 DFQATT and CDR2 SNEGSKA (reference sequence). Between the trimmed V and J ends, which lost 3 bases and 9 bases, there was a span of 9 bases. CDR3 sequence: CSASSRGQYF. As DNA, the CDR3 is TGCAGTGCTAGTAGCCGGGGGCAGTACTTC.

Only one count was recorded for this clone. Here the CDR3 reads CASTGTREETQYF. The CDR3 bases are TGTGCCAGCACGGGGACAAGAGAAGAGACCCAGTACTTC. The chain is built from TRBV2 and TRBJ2-5, with a tentative D call TRBD1 (6 bases). The CDR3 consists of 13 residues. The germline CDR1 and CDR2 sequences are SNHLY and FYNNEI. Trimming shortened V by 7 bases and J by 3 bases, and 12 bases separated the two germline ends.

CDR3 nucleotides: TGCGCCAGCAGCTTGGGAGGGTACGAGCAGTTCTTC. Protein: CASSLGGYEQFF. The chain couples TRBV5-1 to TRBJ2-1; the D gene is possibly TRBD2 (5 bases). Between the trimmed V and J ends, which lost 0 bases and 10 bases, there was a span of 8 bases. CDR1 is SGHRS, CDR2 YFSETQ, per germline. The CDR3 has 12 amino acids.

This clone was observed a few times. CDR3 protein: CASRSHPRDSYGYTF. CDR3 bases: TGTGCCAGCAGGAGCCATCCCCGGGACAGCTATGGCTACACCTTC. The rearrangement uses TRBV2 and TRBJ1-2; TRBD1 matches 7 bases. The trim removed 6 bases at V and 4 bases at J, leaving 11 bases unmatched. From germline, CDR1 is SNHLY and CDR2 FYNNEI. The CDR3 spans 15 residues.

As DNA, the CDR3 is TGCGCCAGCAGCGGACTAGCGGGAGGGGTCAACGAGCAGTACTTC. Translated: CASSGLAGGVNEQYF. The chain recombines TRBV5-1 with TRBJ2-7; TRBD2 agrees at 15 bases. Germline assignment: CDR1 SGHRS and CDR2 YFSETQ. This CDR3 comprises 15 residues. The trim removed 4 bases at V and 5 bases at J, leaving 4 bases unmatched.

With regard to this clone: Other DNA sequences in this specimen translate into the identical CDR3. This chain links TRBV9 with TRBJ1-5; a weak D match, TRBD1 (5 bases). The germline V gene has CDR1 SGDLS and CDR2 YYNGEE. Trimming cost V 0 bases and J 2 bases, with 9 bases left between them. The CDR3 covers 15 residues. CDR3 DNA: TGTGCCAGCAGCGTAGGGCAGGGTGGCAATCAGCCCCAGCATTTT. Translated: CASSVGQGGNQPQHF.

This clone turned up a few times. The chain is built from TRBV10-3 and TRBJ2-1; 12 nucleotides align to TRBD1. The V gene end was trimmed by 7 bases and the J gene end by 7 bases; junction bases not matched to a gene: 5. Looked up from germline, CDR1 is ENHRY and CDR2 is SYGVKD. The CDR3 is 14 amino acids. As DNA, the CDR3 is TGTGCCATCAAGGGACAGGGGGCTGGAAATGAGCAGTTCTTC. This codes for CAIKGQGAGNEQFF.

This clone was found a few times. This chain uses TRBV7-3 with TRBJ2-3; a possible D gene is TRBD1 (6 bases). Germline CDR1 is SGHTA and CDR2 is FQGTGA. The germline V and J ends were trimmed by 2 bases and 2 bases, with 14 bases remaining between them. This CDR3 region has 16 residues. DNA of the CDR3: TGTGCCAGCAGCTTAGGACGGGACACAAACACAGATACGCAGTATTTT. Translated, it gives CASSLGRDTNTDTQYF.

The genes are TRBV4-3 and TRBJ1-6; D remains unclear. The germline V gene has CDR1 LGHNA and CDR2 YSLEER. The CDR3 has 13 amino acids. V lost 0 bases and J 9 bases, leaving 6 bases between the germline ends. The DNA for the CDR3 is TGCGCCAGCAGCCAAGAGCGGGGTTCACCCCTCCACTTT. Residues: CASSQERGSPLHF.

The V and J genes are TRBV18 and TRBJ2-5; D gene unclear. This CDR3 is 13 amino acids long. Germline V CDR1 and CDR2: KGHSH, LQKENI. The V gene lost 0 bases and the J gene lost 4 bases, with 6 bases spanning the gap. For the CDR3, the DNA is TGTGCCAGCTCACCACCGACACCAGAGACCCAGTACTTC. Its translation is CASSPPTPETQYF.

V usage is TRBV4-2 and J usage is TRBJ1-4, with TRBD1 as a possible D gene (5 bases). This CDR3 contains 14 residues. Trimming took 0 bases from V and 7 from J, leaving 9 bases between them. Germline loops: CDR1 LGHNA, CDR2 YNFKEQ. CDR3 sequence (DNA): TGTGCCAGCAGCCAAGATAGGGGCGCTGAAAAACTGTTTTTT. Translated: CASSQDRGAEKLFF.

The CDR3 DNA is TGTGCCAGCAGCTTCCAGGGGGTGGAGCGCTATGGCTACACCTTC. Its translation is CASSFQGVERYGYTF. This chain links TRBV5-6 with TRBJ1-2, with 7 bases identical to TRBD1. After removal of 2 bases from V and 4 bases from J, the junction contained 8 bases not matched to a gene. The length of the CDR3 is 15 residues. Germline V gives CDR1 SGHDT, CDR2 YYEEEE.

This rearrangement joins TRBV9 to TRBJ2-6; D gene unclear. This CDR3 is built from 15 residues. Looked up from germline, CDR1 is SGDLS and CDR2 is YYNGEE. With 4 bases removed from V and 4 bases from J, the gap between germline ends came to 12 bases. The chain's CDR3 is CASSLRSAGANVLTF. The CDR3 DNA follows: TGTGCCAGCAGCCTTAGGAGCGCAGGGGCCAACGTCCTGACTTTC.

This clone was counted a few times. This chain joins TRBV28 and TRBJ2-7; 10 bases match TRBD1. The CDR3 covers 11 residues. CDR1 and CDR2 from the germline V gene are MDHEN and SYDVKM. Trimming took 3 bases from V and 12 from J; bases not matched to a gene: 2. The chain's CDR3 is CASSLDRGSYF. The CDR3 nucleotides read TGTGCCAGCAGTTTGGACAGGGGGTCGTACTTC.

The J gene is TRBJ1-2, the V gene TRBV5-1, with 8 positions matching TRBD1. Germline CDR1 and CDR2: SGHRS and YFSETQ. The CDR3 length is 13 residues. The J segment lost 5 bases and the V segment lost 4 bases, leaving 4 bases of the junction unmatched. This CDR3 is CASSAGQEYGYTF. CDR3 sequence (DNA): TGCGCCAGCAGCGCGGGACAGGAGTATGGCTACACCTTC. Looking up the rest from reference TRBV5-1 and TRBJ1-2 gives the full variable domain: KAGVTQTPRYLIKTRGQQVTLSCSPISGHRSVSWYQQTPGQGLQFLFEYFSETQRNKGNFPGRFSGRQFSNSRSEMNVSTLELGDSALYLCASSAGQEYGYTFGSGTRLTVV.

In this sample, this clone turned up a few times. The chain is built from TRBV29-1 and TRBJ2-5; 9 bases map to TRBD1. The CDR3 is 13 amino acids. After removal of 8 bases from V and 4 bases from J, the junction contained 8 bases not matched to a gene. CDR1 and CDR2 from the germline V gene are SQVTM and ANQGSEA. DNA for the CDR3: TGCAGCAATAGGGACAGGGTGCGAGAGACCCAGTACTTC. Its translation: CSNRDRVRETQYF.

V usage is TRBV5-1 and J usage is TRBJ2-5; 9 bases line up with TRBD1. Per the germline V gene, CDR1 is SGHRS and CDR2 is YFSETQ. This CDR3 contains 15 residues. Trimming took 0 bases from V and 4 from J; bases not matched to a gene: 4. The CDR3 sequence: CASSLALQGAETQYF. The CDR3 nucleotides are TGCGCCAGCAGCTTGGCCCTACAGGGGGCAGAGACCCAGTACTTC.

The CDR3 sequence: CASRQGVRGYTF. For the CDR3, the DNA is TGTGCCAGCAGACAGGGTGTGCGGGGCTACACCTTC. The chain recombines TRBV2 with TRBJ1-2, with a weak D call TRBD1 (6 bases). V lost 6 bases and J 8 bases, leaving 13 bases between the germline ends. The CDR3 sequence is 12 residues long. Germline CDR1 and CDR2: SNHLY and FYNNEI.

The genes are TRBV4-1 and TRBJ1-5; 10 positions match TRBD1. This CDR3 region has 17 residues. The junction had 7 bases not matched to a gene; V was cut back by 2 bases and J by 3 bases. Germline values: CDR1 MGHRA, CDR2 YSYEKL. The CDR3 DNA sequence: TGCGCCAGCAGCCAACCCTCCGGGACAGGGGACAATCAGCCCCAGCATTTT. This sequence encodes CASSQPSGTGDNQPQHF.

V usage is TRBV28 and J usage is TRBJ2-7, with a possible D match to TRBD1 (5 bases). Germline CDR1 is MDHEN and CDR2 is SYDVKM. V shed 6 bases and J shed 3 bases, with 15 bases lying between them. The CDR3 sequence is 14 residues long. CDR3 region: CASSLRGPVYEQYF. In DNA, the CDR3 is TGTGCCAGCAGCCTTAGGGGCCCTGTCTACGAGCAGTACTTC.

This clone came up a few times. This chain uses TRBV7-2 with TRBJ2-7; D remains unclear. CDR3 length: 14 residues. V was cut by 5 bases and J by 6 bases, with 17 bases left in between. In germline, CDR1 is SGHTA, CDR2 FQGNSA. DNA for the CDR3: TGTGCCAGCAGCCCCAGTCTCACCCATTTCGAGCAGTACTTC. Translated, it gives CASSPSLTHFEQYF.

This clone has just a few counts. V gene TRBV5-4 combines with J gene TRBJ1-1; D unclear. Germline V gene sequence: CDR1 SGHNT, CDR2 YYREEE (reference sequence). V was cut by 2 bases and J by 6 bases, with 8 bases left in between. The CDR3 is 12 residues long. In DNA form, the CDR3 reads TGTGCCAGCAGCTTTGAGGGAGCTGAAGCTTTCTTT. It codes for CASSFEGAEAFF.

This clone was seen more than once but under ten times. CDR3 sequence reads: CASSFAGTSSYNEQFF. Written as DNA, the CDR3 is TGTGCCAGCAGTTTCGCCGGGACTAGCTCCTACAATGAGCAGTTCTTC. The rearrangement uses TRBV7-2 and TRBJ2-1; 8 nucleotides agree with TRBD2. Germline loops: CDR1 SGHTA, CDR2 FQGNSA. V shed 6 bases and J 0 bases; nucleotides not matched to a gene: 7. The CDR3 loop spans 16 amino acids.

This clone was seen a handful of times. This chain uses TRBV6-4 with TRBJ2-1, with 10 nucleotides matching TRBD2. The CDR3 covers 15 residues. CDR1 and CDR2 from the germline V gene are MRHNA and SNTAGT. Trimming took 5 bases from V and 8 from J; bases not matched to a gene: 9. The CDR3 region is CASSLRASGRHEQFF. Here the CDR3 DNA reads TGTGCCAGCAGTCTTAGGGCTAGCGGGAGACATGAGCAGTTCTTC.